This T cell receptor beta chain was sequenced for a study of T cells after yellow fever vaccination. Whole-study findings and limits: Reappearance after the booster was observed for most primary-vaccination clones (roughly 97% CD4, almost 90% CD8).

MiXCR, run by TCRdb on the 5' RACE reads, gives a single entry per CDR3 protein. The sample lists about 370,000 distinct CDR3 sequences, 9.5% to 13% occurring once. The V end lost 5 bases, the J end lost 2 bases, and 17 bases lay between the germline ends. CDR1 is SGHVS and CDR2 is FQNEAQ in the germline V gene. CDR3 length: 16 amino acids. This clonotype was seen more than once but under ten times. Its specificity is not known. Specimen: PBMCs, collected on the day of the first yellow fever vaccination. The TCR sequence derives from a man younger than 35 who received the YFV17D yellow fever vaccine. V is TRBV7-8 and J is TRBJ2-3; tentative D call: TRBD1 (6 bases). The CDR3 loop is CASSIVTGINTDTQYF. The CDR3 DNA follows: TGTGCCAGCAGCATTGTGACAGGCATTAACACAGATACGCAGTATTTT.